This passage covers 29 T cell receptor beta chains from one sample sequenced in a study of shared clonotypes between healthy human individuals (dated by TCRdb to about 2020). The library relied on the immunoSEQ multiplex PCR assay. As stored in TCRdb, this immuneACCESS dataset retains in-frame rearrangements with V and J assigned. A fraction of the clones does not appear; measured against another copy, unresolved V genes explain less than half of the discrepancy, and the remainder lacks a known reason. For this sample there are about 680,000 clones; roughly 73% appear just once. In total, the top ten clones hold 1.5% to 2% of the sample. What was sequenced was memory CD4+ T cells sorted from blood. Interpreted using the paper, the cell subset or site label stands for: CD45RA-negative fraction. These receptors were taken from a woman aged 25 to 39 in good health.

The chain carries TRBV7-9 and TRBJ2-5; D is uncertain. The V and J ends lost 2 bases and 8 bases respectively, with 12 bases between them. Germline V lookup: CDR1 SEHNR, CDR2 FQNEAQ (reference sequence). The CDR3 consists of 13 residues. CDR3 sequence (DNA): TGTGCCAGCAGCTTACATCCCGCGACAACCCAGTACTTC. Its protein product is CASSLHPATTQYF.

V gene TRBV10-3 combines with J gene TRBJ2-5; no definite D call. Trimming took off 8 bases at V and 0 bases at J, with 13 bases between the two ends. The CDR3 totals 14 residues. The V gene's germline CDR1 is ENHRY and CDR2 SYGVKD. The CDR3 DNA follows: TGTGCCATCGGTGTTGGCGGATACCAAGAGACCCAGTACTTC. Protein: CAIGVGGYQETQYF.

The gene calls are TRBV29-1 and TRBJ1-1, with 7 bases fitting TRBD1. V lost 7 bases, J lost 0 bases, and 5 bases stayed unmatched. The CDR3 runs to 13 residues. CDR1 SQVTM and CDR2 ANQGSEA come from the germline V gene. The CDR3 DNA reads as TGCAGCGCGGAGGGACAGATGAACACTGAAGCTTTCTTT. Its translation: CSAEGQMNTEAFF.

With regard to this clone: Other nucleotide sequences in the sample specify the same CDR3. The chain employs TRBV29-1 and TRBJ2-7, with D tentatively TRBD2 (6 bases). CDR1 SQVTM and CDR2 ANQGSEA come from the germline V gene. V was trimmed by 3 bases and J by 0 bases, leaving 15 bases between them. The CDR3 contains 15 residues. The CDR3 sequence: CSVEGGGVPSYEQYF. CDR3 nucleotides: TGCAGCGTTGAGGGGGGTGGGGTCCCCTCCTACGAGCAGTACTTC.

V is TRBV5-1 and J is TRBJ2-1; a possible D gene is TRBD2 (5 bases). The CDR3 is made up of 16 amino acids. Trimming cost V 0 bases and J 4 bases, with 14 bases left between them. From germline, CDR1 is SGHRS and CDR2 YFSETQ. CDR3: CASSLAVNSDYNEQFF. CDR3 bases: TGCGCCAGCAGCTTGGCCGTGAATAGCGATTACAATGAGCAGTTCTTC.

Turning to this clone: This may arise from a read error, as a much more abundant clone is one base away. The chain carries TRBV19 and TRBJ2-1; TRBD2 aligns across 11 bases. The CDR3 contains 15 residues. CDR1 and CDR2 (germline): LNHDA, SQIVND (reference sequence). V lost 9 bases, J lost 4 bases, and 8 bases stayed unmatched. The CDR3: CASTAGTSGYNEQFF. CDR3 bases: TGTGCCAGCACCGCCGGGACTAGCGGATACAATGAGCAGTTCTTC.

This clone was seen a handful of times. The rearrangement links TRBV7-9 to TRBJ2-6; no clear D. The CDR3 has 15 amino acids. Germline CDR1 is SEHNR and CDR2 is FQNEAQ (reference sequence). V was clipped by 5 bases and J by 0 bases, with 8 bases between them. CDR3 DNA: TGTGCCAGCAGCATACCCTCCTCTGGGGCCAACGTCCTGACTTTC. Protein: CASSIPSSGANVLTF.

This chain connects TRBV18 to TRBJ2-2; D possibly corresponds to TRBD2 (6 bases). Germline lookup yields CDR1 KGHSH and CDR2 LQKENI. Trimming shortened V by 6 bases and J by 1 base, and 15 bases separated the two germline ends. This CDR3 has 16 residues. The CDR3 bases are TGTGCCAGCTCCCGGTTCCCTAGCGAGAACACCGGGGAGCTGTTTTTT. Its protein product is CASSRFPSENTGELFF.

This chain links TRBV18 with TRBJ2-7, with unresolved D. Per germline, CDR1 KGHSH and CDR2 LQKENI. CDR3 length equals 12 residues. Trimming took 1 base from V and 7 from J, leaving 8 bases between them. The CDR3 DNA follows: TGTGCCAGCTCACCACTCCGGACGGAGCAGTACTTC. This translates into CASSPLRTEQYF.

The CDR3: CASSQQKKETQYF. The CDR3 DNA reads as TGTGCCAGTAGTCAACAGAAAAAAGAGACCCAGTACTTC. The V call is TRBV19, the J call TRBJ2-5; D call uncertain. The germline gives CDR1 LNHDA, CDR2 SQIVND (reference sequence). Trimming shortened V by 5 bases and J by 3 bases, and 10 bases separated the two germline ends. This CDR3 has 13 residues.

This clone was detected many times. The chain recombines TRBV7-6 with TRBJ2-1; no clear D. CDR3 length: 11 amino acids. V lost 3 bases, J lost 3 bases, and 0 bases lay in between. In germline, CDR1 is SGHVS, CDR2 FNYEAQ. The CDR3 is CASSFYNEQFF. The CDR3 region has the DNA TGTGCCAGCAGCTTCTACAATGAGCAGTTCTTC.

This sequence joins TRBV9 and TRBJ2-5, with TRBD2 matching 12 bases. With V trimmed by 3 bases and J by 2 bases, 11 bases remained unmatched. Germline lookup yields CDR1 SGDLS and CDR2 YYNGEE. The length of the CDR3 is 18 residues. CDR3 coding DNA: TGTGCCAGCAGCGAGGGACTAGCGGGCAACTCTAGGCAAGAGACCCAGTACTTC. This codes for CASSEGLAGNSRQETQYF.

Only one count was recorded for this clone. The identical CDR3 is also encoded by other nucleotide sequences in the sample. V and J are TRBV6-1 and TRBJ2-7; no clear D. The CDR3 spans 14 residues. Germline-derived CDR1 and CDR2 are MNHNS and SASEGT. The V end lost 4 bases, the J end lost 2 bases, and 12 bases lay between the germline ends. CDR3 protein: CASSVLDGPYEQYF. The CDR3 region has the DNA TGTGCCAGCAGTGTTCTGGACGGACCCTACGAGCAGTACTTC.

This clone was counted between two and nine times. The chain carries TRBV19 and TRBJ2-7; 10 bases line up with TRBD1. Trimming took 7 bases from V and 3 from J; bases not matched to a gene: 12. Germline CDR1 and CDR2: LNHDA and SQIVND (reference sequence). The CDR3 is 16 residues long. The CDR3 DNA sequence: TGTGCCAGTACCCAATCGGCGGGGACAGGGGTCTACGAGCAGTACTTC. Translating it yields CASTQSAGTGVYEQYF.

Notes on this clone: A much larger clone differs by one base, so this may be a read error. Within the sample, other DNA sequences also encode this same CDR3. The rearrangement joins TRBV11-2 to TRBJ2-7; no firm D call. The CDR3 runs to 12 residues. CDR1 is SGHAT, CDR2 FQNNGV, per germline. V lost 1 base and J 3 bases, leaving 4 bases between the germline ends. CDR3 residues: CASSLVGYEQYF. The CDR3 DNA is TGTGCCAGCAGCTTAGTGGGCTACGAGCAGTACTTC.

The CDR3 coding sequence is TGTGCCAGCAGCTTAGAGGCAGGTGGGACCCAGTACTTC. Protein: CASSLEAGGTQYF. V gene TRBV7-2 combines with J gene TRBJ2-5; the D is unclear. Deletions cut 1 base from V and 7 bases from J, with 10 bases between. Germline V lookup: CDR1 SGHTA, CDR2 FQGNSA. The CDR3 length is 13 residues.

The rearrangement uses TRBV19 and TRBJ2-6; tentatively, D is TRBD2 (6 bases). The length of the CDR3 is 18 residues. Germline CDR1 LNHDA, CDR2 SQIVND (reference sequence). V was shortened by 3 bases and J by 4 bases, with 19 bases between the two germline ends. The CDR3 DNA reads as TGTGCCAGTAGTATCGGGACCGGTGTCGGGAGAGGGGCCAACGTCCTGACTTTC. Translating gives CASSIGTGVGRGANVLTF.

V gene TRBV28 combines with J gene TRBJ2-7; weak D call: TRBD2 (6 bases). Germline V gene lookup returns CDR1 MDHEN and CDR2 SYDVKM. The length of the CDR3 is 13 residues. V was shortened by 9 bases and J by 3 bases, with 15 bases between the two germline ends. CDR3 region: CASSGGMNYEQYF. The CDR3 DNA follows: TGTGCCAGTTCAGGCGGGATGAACTACGAGCAGTACTTC.

This clone was recorded only once. The chain links TRBV19 to TRBJ2-6; D remains unclear. This CDR3 contains 13 residues. Between the trimmed V and J ends, which lost 9 bases and 0 bases, there was a span of 6 bases. Per germline, CDR1 LNHDA and CDR2 SQIVND (reference sequence). This CDR3 is CARRHSGANVLTF. Written as DNA, the CDR3 is TGTGCCAGGAGACACTCTGGGGCCAACGTCCTGACTTTC.

The chain links TRBV28 to TRBJ2-7; 8 bases map to TRBD1. Per germline, CDR1 MDHEN and CDR2 SYDVKM. The CDR3 is made up of 12 amino acids. V lost 10 bases, J lost 2 bases, and 4 bases stayed unmatched. The CDR3 protein is CATQTGAYEQYF. CDR3 coding DNA: TGTGCCACGCAGACAGGGGCCTACGAGCAGTACTTC.

This clone was picked up a small number of times. A much larger clone lies a single base off, so this may be a read error. The chain employs TRBV19 and TRBJ2-7, with D uncertain. CDR3 length: 11 residues. CDR1 LNHDA and CDR2 SQIVND come from the germline V gene (reference sequence). With 5 bases removed from V and 0 bases from J, the gap between germline ends came to 2 bases. CDR3 in DNA: TGTGCCAGTAGTCACTCCTACGAGCAGTACTTC. The encoded protein is CASSHSYEQYF.

Ten or more counts support this clone. The chain couples TRBV7-9 to TRBJ2-2; maybe TRBD2 (5 bases). This CDR3 comprises 13 residues. The V gene's germline CDR1 is SEHNR and CDR2 FQNEAQ (reference sequence). V lost 6 bases and J 2 bases, leaving 7 bases between the germline ends. This CDR3 is CASSPGNTGELFF. The CDR3 nucleotides are TGTGCCAGCAGTCCGGGAAACACCGGGGAGCTGTTTTTT. The whole variable domain, filled in from reference TRBV7-9 and TRBJ2-2, reads DTGVSQNPRHKITKRGQNVTFRCDPISEHNRLYWYRQTLGQGPEFLTYFQNEAQLEKSRLLSDRFSAERPKGSFSTLEIQRTEQGDSAMYLCASSPGNTGELFFGEGSRLTVL.

This clone was seen once. The CDR3 loop is CAWGTSGRAGKTQYF. CDR3 bases: TGTGCCTGGGGGACTAGCGGGAGGGCTGGGAAGACCCAGTACTTC. The chain uses TRBV30 and TRBJ2-5; 16 nucleotides line up with TRBD2. V shed 5 bases and J 6 bases; nucleotides not matched to a gene: 6. The CDR3 runs to 15 residues. Germline V gives CDR1 GTSNPN, CDR2 SVGIG (reference sequence).

The gene calls are TRBV4-1 and TRBJ2-2; D not resolved. Germline CDR1 and CDR2: MGHRA and YSYEKL. The CDR3 extends over 14 amino acids. V dropped 2 bases and J dropped 3 bases, with 7 bases sitting between them. The CDR3 DNA follows: TGCGCCAGCAGCCAAATTGGGGACACCGGGGAGCTGTTTTTT. Its translation is CASSQIGDTGELFF.

On this clone: The same CDR3 also results from other DNA sequences found in this sample. The chain recombines TRBV18 with TRBJ2-7; TRBD1 agrees at 7 bases. Germline CDR1 reads KGHSH; CDR2 reads LQKENI. The CDR3 spans 14 residues. V was clipped by 2 bases and J by 2 bases; unmatched bases: 3. This CDR3 is CASSPRQGTYEQYF. The CDR3 DNA is TGTGCCAGCTCACCAAGACAGGGCACCTACGAGCAGTACTTC.

The chain employs TRBV28 and TRBJ1-4; D unresolved. Germline V gene lookup returns CDR1 MDHEN and CDR2 SYDVKM. This CDR3 has 14 amino acids. The V end was cut by 4 bases, the J end by 0 bases, with 6 bases between. In nucleotides, the CDR3 is TGTGCCAGCAGTTCCGACACAACTAATGAAAAACTGTTTTTT. The encoded protein is CASSSDTTNEKLFF.

In this sample, this clone turned up once. This sequence joins TRBV2 and TRBJ2-7, with TRBD1 identical over 11 bases. The CDR3 is 13 amino acids. Losses at the gene ends were 8 bases for V and 2 bases for J; bases not matched to a gene: 2. Germline CDR1 reads SNHLY; CDR2 reads FYNNEI. The CDR3: CASRTGGPYEQYF. The CDR3 DNA sequence: TGTGCCAGCCGGACAGGGGGCCCCTACGAGCAGTACTTC.

This rearrangement joins TRBV4-1 to TRBJ2-7; D is perhaps TRBD1 (5 bases). Trimming stripped 4 bases from V and 6 bases from J, with 13 bases between. This CDR3 has 13 amino acids. In germline, CDR1 is MGHRA, CDR2 YSYEKL. The CDR3 DNA reads TGCGCCAGCAGCCTAAATGGGGCCCGCGAGCAGTACTTC. Its protein product is CASSLNGAREQYF.

V and J are TRBV19 and TRBJ1-1; TRBD1 matches at 10 bases. Germline V gene lookup returns CDR1 LNHDA and CDR2 SQIVND (reference sequence). The CDR3 consists of 16 residues. J was trimmed by 7 bases and V by 5 bases; bases with no gene match: 13. The CDR3 loop reads CASSLDPGQGEGEAFF. CDR3 in DNA: TGTGCCAGTAGTCTCGACCCCGGACAGGGGGAAGGTGAAGCTTTCTTT.